The 30 T cell receptor beta chains below were found in one sample sequenced in a study of T cell changes during pregnancy in multiple sclerosis (dated by TCRdb to about 2019). Libraries were built with the immunoSEQ multiplex PCR assay. This is the immuneACCESS table as TCRdb keeps it, with only in-frame sequences that have V and J called. A part of the clones is gone; compared with another copy, unresolved V genes explain less than half, and the rest is unexplained. The sample profile shows around 38,000 clones; about 92% of them were found once. The biggest ten clones account for approximately 5% of the sample. The sample consisted of CD8+ T cells from peripheral blood mononuclear cells, taken in the third trimester of pregnancy. All receptors come from a female donor with multiple sclerosis, enrolled in a pregnancy study.

CDR3 amino acids: CASSYGDSYEQYF. The DNA for the CDR3 is TGTGCCAGCAGTTACGGCGACAGTTACGAGCAGTACTTC. The J gene is TRBJ2-7, the V gene TRBV6-5; D possibly corresponds to TRBD1 (5 bases). CDR1 is MNHEY and CDR2 is SVGAGI in the germline V gene. The CDR3 runs 13 residues. Trimming left V 2 bases short and J 4 bases short, with 9 bases between.

The chain combines TRBV6-5 with TRBJ2-1; the match to TRBD2 covers 9 bases. CDR3 length: 16 amino acids. Germline V gene data show CDR1 as MNHEY and CDR2 as SVGAGI. J lost 10 bases, V lost 2 bases, and 12 bases had no gene match. The CDR3, as DNA: TGTGCCAGCAGTTACGCGGCTAGCGGGATTTTTGGGGAGCAGTTCTTC. Protein: CASSYAASGIFGEQFF.

This clone was observed a handful of times. The chain employs TRBV4-3 and TRBJ2-3; a possible D gene is TRBD2 (5 bases). The V gene lost 4 bases and the J gene lost 4 bases, with 18 bases spanning the gap. In germline, CDR1 is LGHNA, CDR2 YSLEER. The CDR3 runs 16 residues. CDR3 protein: CASSPMEGSGADTQYF. The CDR3 coding sequence is TGCGCCAGCAGCCCCATGGAAGGGAGTGGGGCAGATACGCAGTATTTT.

V usage is TRBV4-3 and J usage is TRBJ2-2; TRBD2 matches 11 bases. J was trimmed by 4 bases and V by 1 base; bases with no gene match: 2. This CDR3 contains 16 residues. The germline CDR1 and CDR2 sequences are LGHNA and YSLEER. CDR3 DNA: TGCGCCAGCAGCCAAGTACTAGCGGGAGCCACCGGGGAGCTGTTTTTT. Residues: CASSQVLAGATGELFF.

This chain links TRBV10-2 with TRBJ1-2; the D gene is possibly TRBD1 (6 bases). The CDR3 has 13 amino acids. V was clipped by 3 bases and J by 10 bases, with 15 bases between them. Germline lookup yields CDR1 WSHSY and CDR2 SAAADI. CDR3 nucleotide sequence: TGCGCCAGCAGTGATGGTGGGGGCTCGCCCTACACCTTC. Protein sequence: CASSDGGGSPYTF.

The genes are TRBV4-3 and TRBJ2-7; 7 nucleotides agree with TRBD1. This CDR3 contains 15 residues. Germline lookup yields CDR1 LGHNA and CDR2 YSLEER. Unmatched junction bases numbered 9, after V lost 4 bases and J lost 3 bases. CDR3 sequence: CASSPVLGQFYEQYF. In DNA form, the CDR3 reads TGCGCCAGCAGCCCTGTTTTGGGACAGTTCTACGAGCAGTACTTC.

The CDR3 nucleotides are TGTGCCAGTAGTACAAATCGGGATGCCTTTTACGAGCAGTACTTC. Translating it yields CASSTNRDAFYEQYF. The chain joins TRBV19 to TRBJ2-7; D possibly corresponds to TRBD2 (5 bases). This CDR3 is 15 amino acids long. V dropped 4 bases and J dropped 4 bases, with 17 bases sitting between them. Germline CDR1 reads LNHDA; CDR2 reads SQIVND (reference sequence).

The CDR3 DNA sequence: TGCGCCAGCAGCCAAGATAAGGAGCAAATCTACGAGCAGTACTTC. As protein: CASSQDKEQIYEQYF. The gene calls are TRBV4-3 and TRBJ2-7; D not resolved. The V gene's germline CDR1 is LGHNA and CDR2 YSLEER. V was shortened by 0 bases and J by 3 bases, with 12 bases between the two germline ends. CDR3 length equals 15 residues.

The CDR3 nucleotides are TGTGCCAGTAGTATAGATTGGACAGGCCCTTCCTACAATGAGCAGTTCTTC. It specifies CASSIDWTGPSYNEQFF. The gene calls are TRBV19 and TRBJ2-1; 7 nucleotides line up with TRBD1. Germline-derived CDR1 and CDR2 are LNHDA and SQIVND (reference sequence). The ends lost 0 bases at V and 1 base at J; junction bases unmatched: 6. The length of the CDR3 is 17 residues.

V and J are TRBV7-9 and TRBJ2-1, with TRBD2 identical over 10 bases. This CDR3 comprises 16 residues. V trimming: 3 bases; J trimming: 8 bases; junction bases outside the gene matches: 10. Germline V gives CDR1 SEHNR, CDR2 FQNEAQ (reference sequence). Written as DNA, the CDR3 is TGTGCCAGCAGCTTTCCGGAGCGGGAGGGGGGATATGAGCAGTTCTTC. Translation gives CASSFPEREGGYEQFF.

This rearrangement joins TRBV12-5 to TRBJ1-2; D is ambiguous. Germline V gene sequence: CDR1 LGHNT, CDR2 FRNRAP. There are 12 residues in the CDR3. Trimming took off 3 bases at V and 4 bases at J, with 6 bases between the two ends. Written as DNA, the CDR3 is TGTGCTAGTGGTTTATACAGCTATGGCTACACCTTC. Its protein is CASGLYSYGYTF.

This chain links TRBV2 with TRBJ1-2, with TRBD1 as a possible D gene (5 bases). Looked up from germline, CDR1 is SNHLY and CDR2 is FYNNEI. The CDR3 has 14 residues. V shed 1 base and J shed 8 bases, with 14 bases lying between them. In DNA, the CDR3 is TGTGCCAGCAGTGAAGGTCCGGGGGTTCTAGGCTACACCTTC. Protein: CASSEGPGVLGYTF.

This clone was seen just once. The chain recombines TRBV5-6 with TRBJ1-2; 9 positions match TRBD1. The germline V gene has CDR1 SGHDT and CDR2 YYEEEE. There are 16 residues in the CDR3. J gave up 6 bases and V 1 base, and 10 bases lay outside the gene matches. CDR3 region: CASSLLRTGGYDGYTF. CDR3 sequence (DNA): TGTGCCAGCAGCTTGCTTCGTACAGGGGGCTATGATGGCTACACCTTC.

The V and J genes are TRBV10-3 and TRBJ2-5; 8 bases match TRBD1. Germline V lookup: CDR1 ENHRY, CDR2 SYGVKD. Trimming removed 6 bases from V and 5 bases from J; junction bases left unmatched: 5. The CDR3 totals 13 residues. CDR3 loop: CAIRATGDETQYF. The CDR3 DNA is TGTGCCATCAGAGCGACAGGGGACGAGACCCAGTACTTC.

This clone was observed a single time. The chain is built from TRBV29-1 and TRBJ2-2; D is ambiguous. The germline CDR1 and CDR2 sequences are SQVTM and ANQGSEA. Trimming took 4 bases from V and 0 from J, leaving 6 bases between them. The CDR3 totals 13 residues. The CDR3 DNA follows: TGCAGCGTTGCCAGGCCGAACACCGGGGAGCTGTTTTTT. Protein: CSVARPNTGELFF.

V gene TRBV28 combines with J gene TRBJ2-7, with 8 bases lining up with TRBD2. This CDR3 contains 13 residues. CDR1 and CDR2 (germline): MDHEN, SYDVKM. V was pared by 6 bases and J by 1 base, with 2 bases of the junction left unmatched. The DNA for the CDR3 is TGTGCCAGCAGACTAGCGGAGTCCTACGAGCAGTACTTC. Amino acid sequence: CASRLAESYEQYF.

J is TRBJ1-2 and V is TRBV14; 7 bases line up with TRBD1. Unmatched junction bases numbered 1, after V lost 3 bases and J lost 6 bases. There are 12 residues in the CDR3. CDR1 is SGHDN and CDR2 is FVKESK in the germline V gene. The CDR3 DNA is TGTGCCAGCAGCCATCAGGGGGATGGCTACACCTTC. Its translation: CASSHQGDGYTF.

The V and J genes are TRBV28 and TRBJ2-5; TRBD1 agrees at 9 bases. J lost 4 bases, V lost 6 bases, and 9 bases had no gene match. This CDR3 contains 15 residues. CDR1 is MDHEN and CDR2 is SYDVKM in the germline V gene. The CDR3 DNA reads TGTGCCAGCAGCCCGGGGACAGGGTACGGAGAGACCCAGTACTTC. This codes for CASSPGTGYGETQYF.

The V gene is TRBV4-2, the J gene TRBJ2-7; 8 bases match TRBD2. Germline V gene lookup returns CDR1 LGHNA and CDR2 YNFKEQ. There are 16 residues in the CDR3. V lost 1 base to trimming and J lost 0 bases; unmatched junction nucleotides: 5. The CDR3 DNA follows: TGTGCCAGCAGCCAAGGTACTAGCGGTATCTCCTACGAGCAGTACTTC. Residues: CASSQGTSGISYEQYF.

This clone appeared once. This chain connects TRBV27 to TRBJ2-5; 10 positions agree with TRBD1. The V gene end was trimmed by 5 bases and the J gene end by 5 bases; junction bases not matched to a gene: 5. The V gene's germline CDR1 is MNHEY and CDR2 SMNVEV (reference sequence). The CDR3 runs 14 residues. The CDR3 nucleotides are TGTGCCAGCAGTCTGACAGGGGGCCCGGAGACCCAGTACTTC. It yields the protein CASSLTGGPETQYF.

The chain recombines TRBV7-9 with TRBJ2-7, with D possibly matching TRBD1 (5 bases). Germline V gene sequence: CDR1 SEHNR, CDR2 FQNEAQ (reference sequence). The CDR3 spans 12 residues. V was shortened by 5 bases and J by 5 bases, with 10 bases between the two germline ends. This chain's CDR3 is CASSQGSHEQYF. As DNA, the CDR3 is TGTGCCAGCAGCCAGGGCAGTCACGAGCAGTACTTC.

This clone was seen a single time. V gene TRBV30 combines with J gene TRBJ1-2; D might be TRBD1 (6 bases). Germline V gene sequence: CDR1 GTSNPN, CDR2 SVGIG (reference sequence). The length of the CDR3 is 13 residues. V dropped 1 base and J dropped 8 bases, with 14 bases sitting between them. DNA for the CDR3: TGTGCCTGGAGTGACGGGGGGGCCCGGGGCTACACCTTC. The encoded protein is CAWSDGGARGYTF.

The rearrangement uses TRBV6-5 and TRBJ2-1, with 11 nucleotides matching TRBD2. The CDR3 covers 16 residues. Germline V gene sequence: CDR1 MNHEY, CDR2 SVGAGI. V shed 2 bases and J 5 bases; nucleotides not matched to a gene: 5. DNA for the CDR3: TGTGCCAGCAGTTACACGACGGGACTAGCGGACAATGAGCAGTTCTTC. It encodes CASSYTTGLADNEQFF.

V and J are TRBV29-1 and TRBJ2-7; D call uncertain. The CDR3 sequence is 12 residues long. Looked up from germline, CDR1 is SQVTM and CDR2 is ANQGSEA. Trimming stripped 1 base from V and 2 bases from J, with 6 bases between. The DNA of the CDR3 is TGCAGCGTTGAAGGGCAGGCCTACGAGCAGTACTTC. Its protein product is CSVEGQAYEQYF.

The gene calls are TRBV4-2 and TRBJ2-1; 7 bases agree with TRBD2. The CDR3 length is 15 residues. V lost 4 bases, J lost 3 bases, and 6 bases stayed unmatched. Germline V gene data show CDR1 as LGHNA and CDR2 as YNFKEQ. The CDR3 bases are TGTGCCAGCAGCCGAGACCCGGGAGGCTACAATGAGCAGTTCTTC. This translates into CASSRDPGGYNEQFF.

This chain joins TRBV4-2 and TRBJ2-7; 7 bases match TRBD1. CDR1 and CDR2 (germline): LGHNA, YNFKEQ. The V and J ends lost 1 base and 6 bases, in that order; junction bases with no gene match: 9. The CDR3 consists of 15 residues. The CDR3 sequence is CASSQAGTEIFEQYF. In nucleotides, the CDR3 is TGTGCCAGCAGCCAAGCCGGGACAGAGATTTTCGAGCAGTACTTC.

This rearrangement joins TRBV6-4 to TRBJ2-7; 16 positions agree with TRBD2. The trim removed 2 bases at V and 7 bases at J, leaving 14 bases unmatched. CDR1 is MRHNA and CDR2 is SNTAGT in the germline V gene. This CDR3 spans 19 amino acids. Here the CDR3 DNA reads TGTGCCAGCAGTGACCCTCCTCCGGGACTAGCGGGAGGGCCGAAAGAGCAGTACTTC. Translation gives CASSDPPPGLAGGPKEQYF.

The chain couples TRBV5-1 to TRBJ2-7, with a weak D call TRBD1 (6 bases). Germline CDR1 and CDR2: SGHRS and YFSETQ. CDR3 length: 13 residues. V was cut by 3 bases and J by 2 bases, with 9 bases left in between. CDR3 coding DNA: TGCGCCAGCAGCTCTGACAGGACCTACGAGCAGTACTTC. This encodes CASSSDRTYEQYF.

The V and J genes are TRBV6-5 and TRBJ2-7; TRBD1 matches 7 bases. The ends lost 7 bases at V and 6 bases at J; junction bases unmatched: 15. CDR3 length: 15 amino acids. CDR1 is MNHEY, CDR2 SVGAGI, per germline. This CDR3 reads CASTKKQGTFSEQYF. CDR3 bases: TGTGCCAGCACCAAAAAACAGGGGACCTTTAGCGAGCAGTACTTC.

This chain joins TRBV6-5 and TRBJ2-5; 9 bases agree with TRBD2. Germline V gene sequence: CDR1 MNHEY, CDR2 SVGAGI. The CDR3 is 14 residues long. V lost 5 bases to trimming and J lost 5 bases; unmatched junction nucleotides: 6. The CDR3 here is CASSELAGTETQYF. CDR3 in DNA: TGTGCCAGCAGTGAACTAGCGGGTACGGAGACCCAGTACTTC.